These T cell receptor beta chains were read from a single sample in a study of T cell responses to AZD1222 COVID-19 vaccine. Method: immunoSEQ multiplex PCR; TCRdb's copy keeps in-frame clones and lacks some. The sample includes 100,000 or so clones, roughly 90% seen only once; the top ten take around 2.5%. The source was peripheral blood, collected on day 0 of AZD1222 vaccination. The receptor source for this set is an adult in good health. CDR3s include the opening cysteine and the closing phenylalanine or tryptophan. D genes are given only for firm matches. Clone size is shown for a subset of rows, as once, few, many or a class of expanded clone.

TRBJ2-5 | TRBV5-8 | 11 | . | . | CASSSDISPYF | TGTGCCAGCAGCTCCGACATTTCTCCGTACTTC
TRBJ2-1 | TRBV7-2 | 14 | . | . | CASSLGGSYNEQFF | TGTGCCAGCAGCTTAGGGGGTTCCTACAATGAGCAGTTCTTC
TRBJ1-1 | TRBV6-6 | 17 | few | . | CASSPLLSKTRPSEAFF | TGTGCCAGCAGTCCCCTTCTAAGCAAGACTCGTCCGTCTGAAGCTTTCTTT
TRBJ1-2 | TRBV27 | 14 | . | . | CASSLGMGLYGYTF | TGTGCCAGCAGTCTGGGCATGGGGCTCTATGGCTACACCTTC
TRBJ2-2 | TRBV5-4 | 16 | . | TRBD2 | CASSSYSGGATGELFF | TGTGCCAGCAGCTCCTATAGCGGGGGCGCGACCGGGGAGCTGTTTTTT
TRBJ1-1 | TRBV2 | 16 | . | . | CASSLLGRGSGTEAFF | TGTGCCAGCAGTCTCCTAGGGAGGGGGAGTGGGACTGAAGCTTTCTTT
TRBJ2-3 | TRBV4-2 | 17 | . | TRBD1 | CASSQSEGSGGADTQYF | TGTGCCAGCAGCCAATCCGAGGGGTCAGGGGGCGCAGATACGCAGTATTTT
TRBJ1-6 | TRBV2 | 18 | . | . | CASSEWDRGASYNSPLHF | TGTGCCAGCAGTGAATGGGACCGTGGGGCCTCCTATAATTCACCCCTCCACTTT
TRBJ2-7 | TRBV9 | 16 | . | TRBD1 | CASGPLQGASRDEQHF | TGTGCCAGCGGCCCCTTACAGGGGGCGAGTCGTGACGAGCAGCACTTC
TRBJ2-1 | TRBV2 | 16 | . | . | CASSRWLAGSYNEQFF | TGTGCCAGCAGTCGATGGCTAGCTGGTTCCTACAATGAGCAGTTCTTC
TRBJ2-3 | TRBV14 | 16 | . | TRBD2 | CASSPIAGGRTDTQYF | TGTGCCAGCAGCCCGATAGCGGGGGGTCGCACAGATACGCAGTATTTT
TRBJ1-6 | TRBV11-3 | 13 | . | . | CASSPLVGSPLHF | TGTGCCAGCAGCCCCCTGGTTGGTTCACCCCTCCACTTT
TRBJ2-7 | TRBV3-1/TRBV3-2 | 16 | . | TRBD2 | CASSHATSGRSRGQYF | TGTGCCAGCAGCCACGCAACTAGCGGGAGGTCTCGTGGGCAGTACTTC
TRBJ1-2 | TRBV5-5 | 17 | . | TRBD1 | CASSPRDRGRSGYGYTF | TGTGCCAGCAGCCCCCGGGACAGGGGGCGAAGCGGGTATGGCTACACCTTC
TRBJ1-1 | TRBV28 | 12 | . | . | CASSFGTIEAFF | TGTGCCAGCAGTTTCGGGACAATTGAAGCTTTCTTT
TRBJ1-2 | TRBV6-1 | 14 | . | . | CASSETGSYYGYTF | TGTGCCAGCAGTGAAACAGGGTCTTACTATGGCTACACCTTC
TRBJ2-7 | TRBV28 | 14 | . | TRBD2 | CASSSGGGTYEQYF | TGTGCCAGCAGTTCGGGCGGGGGAACCTACGAGCAGTACTTC
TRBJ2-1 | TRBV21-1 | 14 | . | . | CASSKERTDNEQFF | TGTGCCAGCAGCAAGGAGAGGACAGACAATGAGCAGTTCTTC
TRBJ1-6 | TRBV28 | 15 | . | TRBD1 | CASSHGPGGDSPLHF | TGTGCCAGCAGCCACGGCCCAGGGGGAGATTCACCCCTCCACTTT
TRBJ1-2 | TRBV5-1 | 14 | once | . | CASSSQQGVHGYTF | TGCGCCAGCAGTTCACAACAGGGAGTACATGGCTACACCTTC
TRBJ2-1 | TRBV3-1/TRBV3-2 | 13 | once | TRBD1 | CASSPRTGNEQFF | TGTGCCAGCAGCCCTCGGACAGGGAATGAGCAGTTCTTC
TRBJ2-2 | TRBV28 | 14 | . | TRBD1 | CASKTGVSTGELFF | TGTGCCAGCAAGACAGGGGTCAGCACCGGGGAGCTGTTTTTT
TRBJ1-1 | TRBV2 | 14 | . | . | CASSEQGSYTEAFF | TGTGCCAGCAGTGAACAGGGTTCTTACACTGAAGCTTTCTTT
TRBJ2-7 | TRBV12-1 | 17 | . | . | CASSFKAGVSLLGEQYF | TGTGCCAGCAGCTTTAAGGCGGGAGTTTCCCTATTGGGAGAGCAGTACTTC
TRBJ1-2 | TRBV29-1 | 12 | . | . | CSVPAHGGGYTF | TGCAGCGTTCCGGCCCACGGGGGAGGCTACACCTTC
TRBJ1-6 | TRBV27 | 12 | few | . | CASKDVRSPLHF | TGTGCCAGCAAGGACGTAAGGTCACCCCTCCACTTT
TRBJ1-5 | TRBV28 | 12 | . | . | CASSFFAQPQHF | TGTGCCAGCAGTTTTTTCGCTCAGCCCCAGCATTTT
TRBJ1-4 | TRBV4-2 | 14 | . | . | CASSQGSPNEKLFF | TGTGCCAGCAGCCAAGGCAGCCCTAATGAAAAACTGTTTTTT
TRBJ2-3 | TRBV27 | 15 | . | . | CASSLSGLAGDTQYF | TGTGCCAGCAGTTTATCGGGGCTAGCAGGAGATACGCAGTATTTT
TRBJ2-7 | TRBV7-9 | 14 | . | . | CASSLITVSYEQYF | TGTGCCAGCAGCTTAATAACAGTATCCTACGAGCAGTACTTC
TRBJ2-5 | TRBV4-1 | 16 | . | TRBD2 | CASSQEVTSGQETQYF | TGCGCCAGCAGCCAAGAGGTAACTAGCGGACAAGAGACCCAGTACTTC
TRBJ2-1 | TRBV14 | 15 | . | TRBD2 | CASSQLAGGPNEQFF | TGTGCCAGCAGCCAGCTAGCGGGAGGCCCCAATGAGCAGTTCTTC
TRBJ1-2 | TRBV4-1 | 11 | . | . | CASSQAGRYTF | TGCGCCAGCAGCCAAGCCGGTCGTTACACCTTC
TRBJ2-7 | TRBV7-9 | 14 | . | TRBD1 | CASSHTGAPYEQYF | TGTGCCAGCAGCCATACAGGGGCCCCCTACGAGCAGTACTTC
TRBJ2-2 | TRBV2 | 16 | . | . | CASSERRVSNTGELFF | TGTGCCAGCAGTGAAAGACGCGTGTCGAACACCGGGGAGCTGTTTTTT
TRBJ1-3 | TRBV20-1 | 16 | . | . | CSASLAETYSGNTIYF | TGCAGTGCTAGTTTGGCAGAGACATACTCTGGAAACACCATATATTTT
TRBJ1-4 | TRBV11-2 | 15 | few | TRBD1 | CASSSLRGRYEKLFF | TGTGCCAGCAGCTCCCTCAGGGGGCGATACGAAAAACTGTTTTTT
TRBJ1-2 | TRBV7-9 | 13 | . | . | CASSLFGVGGYTF | TGTGCCAGCAGCTTATTCGGGGTGGGCGGCTACACCTTC
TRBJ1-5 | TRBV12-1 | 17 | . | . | CASSPARRDRSNQPQHF | TGTGCCAGCAGCCCAGCCCGACGGGACAGAAGCAATCAGCCCCAGCATTTT
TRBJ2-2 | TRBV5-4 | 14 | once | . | CASSWTRVGGELFF | TGTGCCAGCAGCTGGACGAGGGTGGGCGGGGAGCTGTTTTTT
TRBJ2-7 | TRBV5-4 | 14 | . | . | CASSKDSRGYEQYF | TGTGCCAGCAGCAAAGACAGTAGAGGCTACGAGCAGTACTTC
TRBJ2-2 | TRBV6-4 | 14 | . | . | CASSSYPNTGELFF | TGTGCCAGCAGTTCGTACCCGAACACCGGGGAGCTGTTTTTT
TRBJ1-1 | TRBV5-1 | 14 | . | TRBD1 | CASTLTGRNTEAFF | TGCGCCAGCACCCTGACAGGGAGGAACACTGAAGCTTTCTTT
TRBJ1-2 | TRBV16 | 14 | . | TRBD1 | CASSQAGQNYGYTF | TGTGCCAGCAGCCAAGCGGGACAGAACTATGGCTACACCTTC
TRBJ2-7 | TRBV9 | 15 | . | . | CASSVGMGRSYEQYF | TGTGCCAGCAGCGTTGGGATGGGTAGGTCCTACGAGCAGTACTTC
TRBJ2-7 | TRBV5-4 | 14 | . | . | CASSSSDSSYEQYF | TGTGCCAGCAGTTCTAGCGACAGCTCCTACGAGCAGTACTTC
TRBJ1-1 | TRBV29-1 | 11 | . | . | CSPLVGSEAFF | TGCAGCCCACTTGTGGGCTCTGAAGCTTTCTTT
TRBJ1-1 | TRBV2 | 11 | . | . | CASMGNTEAFF | TGTGCCAGCATGGGGAACACTGAAGCTTTCTTT
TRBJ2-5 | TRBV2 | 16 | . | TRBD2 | CASSSGTSGGRETQYF | TGTGCCAGCAGTTCCGGGACTAGCGGGGGTAGAGAGACCCAGTACTTC
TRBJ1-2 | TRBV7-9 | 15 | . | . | CASSPSGTVGQPSTF | TGTGCCAGCAGCCCATCCGGAACAGTCGGGCAGCCCTCGACCTTC
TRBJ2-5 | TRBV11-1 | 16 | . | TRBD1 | CASSPGGGQVSETQYF | TGTGCCAGCAGCCCCGGTGGGGGACAGGTCTCAGAGACCCAGTACTTC
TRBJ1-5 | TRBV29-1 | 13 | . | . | CSVVQGPNQPQHF | TGCAGCGTGGTACAGGGACCCAATCAGCCCCAGCATTTT
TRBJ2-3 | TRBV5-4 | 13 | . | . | CASSLAGPDTQYF | TGTGCCAGCAGCTTGGCGGGCCCAGATACGCAGTATTTT
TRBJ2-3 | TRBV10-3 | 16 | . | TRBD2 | CAISQSSGDLADTQYF | TGTGCCATCAGTCAGTCTAGCGGGGACCTGGCAGATACGCAGTATTTT
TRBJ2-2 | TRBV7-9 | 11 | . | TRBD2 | CASSSGTSLFF | TGTGCCAGCAGCTCCGGGACTAGCTTGTTTTTT
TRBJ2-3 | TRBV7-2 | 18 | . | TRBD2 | CASSFRTSGREVLDTQYF | TGTGCCAGCAGCTTTAGGACTAGCGGGAGGGAGGTTTTAGATACGCAGTATTTT
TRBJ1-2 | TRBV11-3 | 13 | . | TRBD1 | CASSPGPGGGYTF | TGTGCCAGCAGTCCCGGGCCAGGGGGCGGCTACACCTTC
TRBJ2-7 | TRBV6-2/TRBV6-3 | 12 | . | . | CASSSRIYEQYF | TGTGCCAGCAGTTCAAGGATCTACGAGCAGTACTTC
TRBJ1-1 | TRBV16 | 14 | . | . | CASSQFERNTEAFF | TGTGCCAGCAGCCAATTCGAAAGGAACACTGAAGCTTTCTTT
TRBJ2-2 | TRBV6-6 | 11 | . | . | CASSSDGELFF | TGTGCCAGCAGTTCGGACGGGGAGCTGTTTTTT